The following is a TCR beta chain sequence with its context. Its antigen remains unknown. V shed 1 base and J 0 bases; nucleotides not matched to a gene: 7. This CDR3 spans 18 amino acids. CDR1 SGHDT and CDR2 YYEEEE come from the germline V gene. The data were obtained in a study of cytomegalovirus exposure and HLA in healthy donors. Study-level points and caveats: Analysis was carried out at a later point, and it linked a missense DCLRE1C variant to TCR beta V- and J-gene trimming. High sensitivity and specificity were reportedly achieved when the classifier diagnosed cytomegalovirus status. Across HLA loci, a later analysis found differing TCR association rates, with DRB1 most and HLA-C fewest.

The PCR was carried out with 60 Vbeta primers and 13 Jbeta primers. TCRdb's table, derived via immunoSEQ multiplex PCR, lists solely in-frame clones and lacks some. The repertoire holds 170,000 or so clones, with more than 60% as singletons. Despite likely unrecorded immune exposures, the donors were nominally healthy at the time of sampling. The chain couples TRBV5-6 to TRBJ2-2; 9 bases agree with TRBD2. The sample was PBMCs. The source is a woman aged 50 to 60 in good health and CMV-seropositive. The DNA for the CDR3 is TGTGCCAGCAGCTTGTTTAGCGGGGGCCTATCGAACACCGGGGAGCTGTTTTTT. This translates into CASSLFSGGLSNTGELFF.